The source of this T cell receptor beta chain is a study of cytomegalovirus exposure and HLA in healthy donors. Per the germline V gene, CDR1 is SNHLY and CDR2 is FYNNEI. V gave up 5 bases and J gave up 6 bases; unmatched junction bases: 9. This CDR3 spans 14 amino acids. Profiled with immunoSEQ multiplex PCR; TCRdb holds only in-frame clones, not every one. The sample lists a few hundred thousand clones; over 80% were seen once. Study observations and caveats: The authors enumerated some 160 TCR beta chains as linked to cytomegalovirus. High sensitivity and specificity were reportedly achieved when the classifier diagnosed cytomegalovirus status.

Worth noting for this clone: The antigen remains unidentified.

Input material: PBMCs. The clonotype was recovered from a woman aged 30 to 39 in good health and CMV-seropositive. The chain employs TRBV2 and TRBJ2-7, with 8 bases identical to TRBD1. The CDR3 DNA follows: TGTGCCAGCAGTAGCCTGAGACAGGGGAGCGAGCAGTACTTC. It is translated as CASSSLRQGSEQYF.